These T cell receptor beta chains were read from a single sample in a study of blood T cell repertoires in COVID-19. TCRdb keeps only in-frame clones here, not all; method: immunoSEQ multiplex PCR. The table has about 170,000 clones, approximately 86% seen once; the top ten hold over 2%. The sample comprised peripheral blood. Receptor source: a woman older than 75 with COVID-19, enrolled during active disease. CDR3s include the opening cysteine and the closing phenylalanine or tryptophan. A D gene is named only where the DNA matches it firmly. Some rows mark clone size as missing; the rest say once, few, many or name a class of expanded clone.

clone_size j_call d_call v_call cdr3_aa cdr3_nt
- TRBJ1-6 - TRBV6-6 CASSYQESNSPLHF TGTGCCAGCAGTTACCAGGAATCTAATTCACCCCTCCACTTT
few TRBJ2-1 TRBD2 TRBV6-4 CASSESTSGGRSEQFF TGTGCCAGCAGTGAGTCTACTAGCGGGGGCCGTTCTGAGCAGTTCTTC
- TRBJ2-3 TRBD2 TRBV28 CASSGGRAKGSTDTQYF TGTGCCAGCTCGGGGGGTAGGGCGAAGGGGAGCACAGATACGCAGTATTTT
- TRBJ1-3 - TRBV5-6 CASSPAGLLNTIYF TGTGCCAGCAGCCCTGCCGGGTTGCTAAACACCATATATTTT
once TRBJ1-1 TRBD1 TRBV5-1 CASSLTGTENTEAFF TGCGCCAGCAGCCTGACAGGGACAGAGAACACTGAAGCTTTCTTT
- TRBJ1-2 - TRBV6-6 CASSPNTGYGYTF TGTGCCAGCAGCCCCAACACGGGTTATGGCTACACCTTC
once TRBJ2-5 TRBD2 TRBV19 CASSDSGQETQYF TGTGCCAGTAGTGATAGCGGGCAAGAGACCCAGTACTTC
- TRBJ2-2 TRBD2 TRBV5-1 CASSLAGLAVNTGELFF TGCGCCAGCAGCTTGGCCGGGCTAGCGGTGAACACCGGGGAGCTGTTTTTT
- TRBJ1-2 - TRBV9 CASSVESAGKVGGYTF TGTGCCAGCAGCGTAGAGAGTGCAGGGAAAGTAGGCGGCTACACCTTC
- TRBJ2-3 - TRBV27 CASSPNTDTQYF TGTGCCAGCAGCCCAAATACAGATACGCAGTATTTT
- TRBJ1-2 - TRBV7-8 CASSLRDNGGYTF TGTGCCAGCAGCTTAAGGGACAATGGGGGCTACACCTTC
- TRBJ2-3 - TRBV21-1 CASSARRLAGGPDTQYF TGTGCCAGCAGCGCTCGGAGACTAGCGGGAGGCCCAGATACGCAGTATTTT
- TRBJ2-1 TRBD2 TRBV16 CASSQRLAGGHEQFF TGTGCCAGCAGCCAGAGACTAGCGGGAGGTCATGAGCAGTTCTTC
once TRBJ1-1 TRBD1 TRBV19 CASSIDFLTGGIFNTEAFF TGTGCCAGTAGTATAGATTTTTTGACAGGGGGCATTTTTAACACTGAAGCTTTCTTT
- TRBJ1-2 - TRBV6-4 CASSATAGYNYGYTF TGTGCCAGCAGTGCTACGGCAGGATATAACTATGGCTACACCTTC
- TRBJ2-2 - TRBV5-1 CASREGLLTGELFF TGCGCCAGCCGAGAGGGCTTGCTCACCGGGGAGCTGTTTTTT
- TRBJ2-3 - TRBV27 CASNPRGSTDTQYF TGTGCCAGCAACCCTCGGGGTAGCACAGATACGCAGTATTTT
- TRBJ1-6 TRBD1 TRBV4-3 CASSQAQGNGSPLHF TGCGCCAGCAGCCAAGCACAGGGGAATGGTTCACCCCTCCACTTT